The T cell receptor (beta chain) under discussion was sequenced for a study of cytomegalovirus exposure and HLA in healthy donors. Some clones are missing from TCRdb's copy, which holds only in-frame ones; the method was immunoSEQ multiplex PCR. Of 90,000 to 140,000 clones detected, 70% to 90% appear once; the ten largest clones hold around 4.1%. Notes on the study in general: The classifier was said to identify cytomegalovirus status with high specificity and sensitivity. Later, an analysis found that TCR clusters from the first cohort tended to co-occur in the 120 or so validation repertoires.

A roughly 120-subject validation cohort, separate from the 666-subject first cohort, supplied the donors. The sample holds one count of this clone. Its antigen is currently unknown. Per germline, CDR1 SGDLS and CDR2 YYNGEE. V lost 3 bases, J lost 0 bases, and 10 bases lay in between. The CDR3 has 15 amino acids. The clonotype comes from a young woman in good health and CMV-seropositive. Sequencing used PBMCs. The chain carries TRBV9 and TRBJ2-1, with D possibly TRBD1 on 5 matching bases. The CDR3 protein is CASSGGRDSYNEQFF. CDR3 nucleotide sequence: TGTGCCAGCAGCGGGGGCAGGGACTCCTACAATGAGCAGTTCTTC.